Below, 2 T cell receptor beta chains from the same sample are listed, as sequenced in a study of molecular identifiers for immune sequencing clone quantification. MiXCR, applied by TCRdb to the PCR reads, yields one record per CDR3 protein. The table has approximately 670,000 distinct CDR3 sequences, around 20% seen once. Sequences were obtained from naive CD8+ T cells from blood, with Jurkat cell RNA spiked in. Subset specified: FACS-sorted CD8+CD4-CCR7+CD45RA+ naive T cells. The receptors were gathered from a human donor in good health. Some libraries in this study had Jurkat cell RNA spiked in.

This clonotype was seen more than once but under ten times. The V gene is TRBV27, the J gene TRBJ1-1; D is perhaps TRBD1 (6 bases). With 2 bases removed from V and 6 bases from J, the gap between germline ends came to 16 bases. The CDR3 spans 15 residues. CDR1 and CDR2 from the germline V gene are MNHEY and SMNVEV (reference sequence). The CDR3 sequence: CASSLNPGDYAEAFF. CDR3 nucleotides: TGTGCCAGCAGTTTAAACCCAGGGGATTACGCTGAAGCTTTCTTT.

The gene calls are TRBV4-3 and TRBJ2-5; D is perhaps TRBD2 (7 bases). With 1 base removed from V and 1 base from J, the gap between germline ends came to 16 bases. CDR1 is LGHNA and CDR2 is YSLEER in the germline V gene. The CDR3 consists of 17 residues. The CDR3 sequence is CASSQVLLGGAQETQYF. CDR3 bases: TGCGCCAGCAGCCAAGTTCTTCTGGGGGGGGCCCAAGAGACCCAGTACTTC.